This note documents a single T cell receptor beta chain sequence. Germline and junction disagree at one end, which may indicate a read error. Time point: pre-sensitization, week 0. As to treatment: therapeutic diphenylcyclopropenone sensitization with weekly scalp DPC. The library put unique molecular identifiers onto individual cDNA molecules. TCRdb recomputed calls from the RACE reads with MiXCR, one row per CDR3 protein. The repertoire holds more than 250,000 distinct CDR3 sequences, with 8.6% as singletons. The CDR3 is made up of 14 amino acids. Germline CDR1 reads LGHNA; CDR2 reads YNFKEQ. The data are from a study of human T cells and chemical hapten exposure. Study-level background: On roughly 2 cm by roughly 2 cm of upper inner arm skin, sensitization was performed with 2% DPC.

Sequenced here: whole blood, sampled in connection with sensitization to the hapten diphenylcyclopropenone (DPC). The chain links TRBV4-2 to TRBJ1-1, with 9 bases aligning to TRBD1. The source of this sequence is a woman in her thirties or forties with alopecia areata. Some clones in this sample may be carry-over from other donors' samples. CDR3 DNA: TGTGCCAGCAGTCAAGACAGGGGGAGATCTGAAGCTTTCTTT. Its translation: CASSQDRGRSEAFF.